The 26 T cell receptor beta chains below were found in one sample sequenced in a study of PD-1 blockade in classical Hodgkin lymphoma. Using immunoSEQ multiplex PCR, the repertoire was profiled, and TCRdb retains in-frame clones only, with some absent. The repertoire holds 20,000 to 25,000 clones, with 60% to 80% as singletons. The sample's time point: cycle 4 day 1 (C4D1), after less than 7 weeks of nivolumab. Following autologous stem cell transplantation, relapse occurred in every patient, and exposure to brentuximab vedotin varied. The material was peripheral blood mononuclear cells (PBMCs), obtained before the fourth cycle of nivolumab. The origin of the receptors is a human donor with classical Hodgkin lymphoma.

CDR3 DNA sequence: TGCAGCGTCCCCCTGCTGGAGACCCAGTACTTC. As protein: CSVPLLETQYF. The chain employs TRBV29-1 and TRBJ2-5; D is undetermined. CDR3 length equals 11 residues. Germline CDR1 SQVTM, CDR2 ANQGSEA. Trimming removed 6 bases from V and 5 bases from J, with 10 bases in between. Full variable domain (outside the CDR3, taken from reference TRBV29-1 and TRBJ2-5): SAVISQKPSRDICQRGTSLTIQCQVDSQVTMMFWYRQQPGQSLTLIATANQGSEATYESGFVIDKFPISRPNLTFSTLTVSNMSPEDSSIYLCSVPLLETQYFGPGTRLLVL.

This clone has more than one count but fewer than ten. J is TRBJ1-5 and V is TRBV7-9; 7 bases are shared with TRBD1. This CDR3 spans 14 amino acids. CDR1 and CDR2 from the germline V gene are SEHNR and FQNEAQ (reference sequence). V lost 5 bases, J lost 4 bases, and 5 bases stayed unmatched. CDR3 sequence (DNA): TGTGCCAGCAGCCTTGGGACAGATAATCAGCCCCAGCATTTT. Its translation: CASSLGTDNQPQHF.

The rearrangement uses TRBV29-1 and TRBJ2-5, with TRBD2 matching 10 bases. After removal of 3 bases from V and 3 bases from J, the junction contained 1 base not matched to a gene. The CDR3 is 13 residues long. Germline V lookup: CDR1 SQVTM, CDR2 ANQGSEA. This chain's CDR3 is CSVDTSGEETQYF. The CDR3 region has the DNA TGCAGCGTTGACACTAGCGGGGAAGAGACCCAGTACTTC.

The chain has TRBV6-9 and TRBJ2-5, with D possibly matching TRBD1 (6 bases). The CDR3 contains 15 residues. Per the germline V gene, CDR1 is MNHGY and CDR2 is SVAAGI. V was clipped by 3 bases and J by 5 bases, with 16 bases between them. CDR3: CASSYSDRWWETQYF. CDR3 nucleotide sequence: TGTGCCAGCAGTTACTCCGACAGGTGGTGGGAGACCCAGTACTTC.

This chain links TRBV6-4 with TRBJ2-6; 7 bases map to TRBD1. Germline V lookup: CDR1 MRHNA, CDR2 SNTAGT. V dropped 6 bases and J dropped 1; count of bases not matched to a gene: 6. This CDR3 comprises 16 residues. In DNA form, the CDR3 reads TGTGCCAGCAGCTTGACAGGGACGTCTGGGGCCAACGTCCTGACTTTC. This codes for CASSLTGTSGANVLTF.

V is TRBV18 and J is TRBJ1-3, with a weak D call TRBD1 (5 bases). With 6 bases removed from V and 0 bases from J, the gap between germline ends came to 6 bases. The CDR3 is 13 amino acids. CDR1 is KGHSH and CDR2 is LQKENI in the germline V gene. In DNA form, the CDR3 reads TGTGCCAGCTCGGACATCTCTGGAAACACCATATATTTT. Translation: CASSDISGNTIYF.

This clone is categorized as large. This rearrangement joins TRBV27 to TRBJ2-1, with 8 bases lining up with TRBD2. This CDR3 spans 14 amino acids. Trimming cost V 2 bases and J 9 bases; bases outside gene matches: 6. Germline-derived CDR1 and CDR2 are MNHEY and SMNVEV (reference sequence). For the CDR3, the DNA is TGTGCCAGCAGTTTAATAGCGGGGCGGGGTGAGCAGTTCTTC. Translating it yields CASSLIAGRGEQFF.

The chain is built from TRBV5-4 and TRBJ1-2, with 7 bases identical to TRBD1. Per germline, CDR1 SGHNT and CDR2 YYREEE (reference sequence). CDR3 length equals 14 residues. V dropped 1 base and J dropped 2; count of bases not matched to a gene: 2. The chain's CDR3 is CASSLPDRNYGYTF. The CDR3 DNA reads TGTGCCAGCAGCTTGCCGGACAGGAACTATGGCTACACCTTC.

The chain is built from TRBV29-1 and TRBJ2-2, with D unresolved. The V end lost 4 bases, the J end lost 1 base, and 7 bases lay between the germline ends. This CDR3 spans 13 amino acids. The V gene's germline CDR1 is SQVTM and CDR2 ANQGSEA. The CDR3 loop reads CSVAFQNTGELFF. CDR3 DNA: TGCAGCGTTGCTTTTCAGAACACCGGGGAGCTGTTTTTT.

This clone was seen only a few times. V gene TRBV2 combines with J gene TRBJ2-3; unclear D gene. Germline assignment: CDR1 SNHLY and CDR2 FYNNEI. This CDR3 has 13 amino acids. V was clipped by 7 bases and J by 2 bases, with 10 bases between them. In nucleotides, the CDR3 is TGTGCCAGCATTGGAGACCTCACAGATACGCAGTATTTT. Its protein product is CASIGDLTDTQYF.

With regard to this clone: One end of the junction is discordant with germline, which a read error may explain. This rearrangement joins TRBV2 to TRBJ2-3, with 12 positions matching TRBD2. The CDR3 consists of 17 residues. The germline V gene encodes CDR1 SNHLY and CDR2 FYNNEI. DNA of the CDR3: TGTGCCGGCAGTGATACCCGGACTAGCGGGAACACAGATACGCAGTATTTT. This sequence encodes CAGSDTRTSGNTDTQYF.

In this sample, this clone turned up once. J is TRBJ2-5 and V is TRBV7-9, with 10 bases lining up with TRBD2. Germline assignment: CDR1 SEHNR and CDR2 FQNEAQ (reference sequence). The J segment lost 3 bases and the V segment lost 4 bases, leaving 2 bases of the junction unmatched. CDR3 length: 14 amino acids. DNA of the CDR3: TGTGCCAGCAGCTGGACTAGCGGCAAAGAGACCCAGTACTTC. The encoded protein is CASSWTSGKETQYF.

A word on this clone: At one end, the junction sequence differs from germline, possibly due to a read error. This chain connects TRBV5-1 to TRBJ1-5; D gene ambiguous. This CDR3 has 13 amino acids. The germline V gene encodes CDR1 SGHRS and CDR2 YFSETQ. The CDR3 nucleotides are TGTGCCAGCAGCGCAAGGCCGGTGGGGCCCCAGCATTTT. Residues: CASSARPVGPQHF.

This clone came up a few times. The CDR3 region is CASSLLGTGRDYGYTF. For the CDR3, the DNA is TGTGCCAGCAGTCTACTCGGGACAGGGAGAGACTATGGCTACACCTTC. The chain has TRBV7-9 and TRBJ1-2, with 9 bases matching TRBD1. The CDR3 has 16 amino acids. After removal of 6 bases from V and 3 bases from J, the junction contained 11 bases not matched to a gene. The germline CDR1 and CDR2 sequences are SEHNR and FQNEAQ (reference sequence).

The chain carries TRBV4-1 and TRBJ1-2; a weak D match, TRBD1 (5 bases). The V and J ends lost 0 bases and 6 bases respectively, with 8 bases between them. CDR1 is MGHRA, CDR2 YSYEKL, per germline. The CDR3 spans 13 residues. CDR3 in DNA: TGCGCCAGCAGCCAAGAGTGGGGGGATGGCTACACCTTC. It is translated as CASSQEWGDGYTF.

The rearrangement links TRBV6-5 to TRBJ2-1; TRBD2 matches at 7 bases. Trimming took 2 bases from V and 9 from J; bases not matched to a gene: 7. Germline values: CDR1 MNHEY, CDR2 SVGAGI. The CDR3 sequence is 14 residues long. This chain's CDR3 is CASSYGTISSEQFF. The CDR3 region has the DNA TGTGCCAGCAGTTACGGGACTATATCATCTGAGCAGTTCTTC.

This clone showed up just a few times. The chain links TRBV5-1 to TRBJ1-4; perhaps TRBD1 as D (5 bases). V lost 0 bases to trimming and J lost 6 bases, with 15 bases between them. CDR1 and CDR2 (germline): SGHRS, YFSETQ. This CDR3 is built from 16 residues. Here the CDR3 DNA reads TGCGCCAGCAGCTTGGGGGATCGGGGCGTTGATGAAAAACTGTTTTTT. This codes for CASSLGDRGVDEKLFF.

This chain links TRBV5-1 with TRBJ2-5; D gene uncertain. Per germline, CDR1 SGHRS and CDR2 YFSETQ. This CDR3 has 13 residues. The V end lost 2 bases, the J end lost 5 bases, and 10 bases lay between the germline ends. The CDR3 reads CASSFGFRETQYF. The CDR3, as DNA: TGCGCCAGCAGCTTCGGGTTTCGGGAGACCCAGTACTTC.

The chain uses TRBV4-2 and TRBJ1-5; D gene unclear. This CDR3 is built from 16 residues. Germline assignment: CDR1 LGHNA and CDR2 YNFKEQ. V was trimmed by 0 bases and J by 3 bases, leaving 12 bases between them. Here the CDR3 reads CASSQDQNTLNQPQHF. The CDR3 bases are TGTGCCAGCAGCCAAGATCAAAATACCCTCAATCAGCCCCAGCATTTT.

The rearrangement links TRBV7-3 to TRBJ1-2; TRBD1 might be the D (6 bases). The CDR3 runs to 13 residues. Trimming removed 2 bases at V and 4 bases at J, with 8 bases between. Germline CDR1 is SGHTA and CDR2 is FQGTGA. The CDR3 reads CASSLGGGYGYTF. DNA for the CDR3: TGTGCCAGCAGCTTAGGGGGCGGCTATGGCTACACCTTC.

The J gene is TRBJ2-7, the V gene TRBV27; D gene unclear. The germline V and J ends were trimmed by 4 bases and 3 bases, with 16 bases remaining between them. The CDR3 has 15 residues. Germline CDR1 is MNHEY and CDR2 is SMNVEV (reference sequence). CDR3 in amino acids: CASSSPGRTNYEQYF. The DNA of the CDR3 is TGTGCCAGCAGTTCCCCGGGCCGCACCAACTACGAGCAGTACTTC.

This clone was observed a single time. This CDR3 is CASSVDSPGNSPLHF. CDR3 DNA: TGCGCCAGCAGCGTGGACTCACCCGGGAATTCACCCCTCCACTTT. J is TRBJ1-6 and V is TRBV5-1; D remains unclear. The CDR3 loop spans 15 amino acids. Germline V gives CDR1 SGHRS, CDR2 YFSETQ. V lost 4 bases, J lost 7 bases, and 15 bases lay in between.

The V call is TRBV29-1, the J call TRBJ2-2; 14 nucleotides line up with TRBD2. The V gene end was trimmed by 7 bases and the J gene end by 1 base; junction bases not matched to a gene: 5. CDR3 length equals 16 residues. The germline gives CDR1 SQVTM, CDR2 ANQGSEA. Here the CDR3 reads CSALGTSGGNTGELFF. CDR3 nucleotides: TGCAGCGCCCTCGGGACTAGCGGGGGGAACACCGGGGAGCTGTTTTTT.

This clone counts as large. The rearrangement links TRBV29-1 to TRBJ2-2; 12 nucleotides align to TRBD2. This CDR3 has 14 amino acids. Germline V gene data show CDR1 as SQVTM and CDR2 as ANQGSEA. The J segment lost 6 bases and the V segment lost 3 bases, leaving 2 bases of the junction unmatched. The CDR3 sequence: CSVDRLAGAGELFF. DNA of the CDR3: TGCAGCGTTGACCGACTAGCGGGGGCCGGGGAGCTGTTTTTT.

This clone appeared a single time. This chain's CDR3 is CASSVGPGNYGYTF. The CDR3 DNA sequence: TGTGCCAGCAGCGTTGGCCCGGGAAACTATGGCTACACCTTC. V and J are TRBV9 and TRBJ1-2, with D uncertain. There are 14 residues in the CDR3. Looked up from germline, CDR1 is SGDLS and CDR2 is YYNGEE. With 2 bases removed from V and 2 bases from J, the gap between germline ends came to 10 bases. Supplemented by reference TRBV9 and TRBJ1-2, the full variable domain reads DSGVTQTPKHLITATGQRVTLRCSPRSGDLSVYWYQQSLDQGLQFLIQYYNGEERAKGNILERFSAQQFPDLHSELNLSSLELGDSALYFCASSVGPGNYGYTFGSGTRLTVV.

The rearrangement uses TRBV4-1 and TRBJ1-4, with D possibly matching TRBD1 (5 bases). Per germline, CDR1 MGHRA and CDR2 YSYEKL. The CDR3 contains 15 residues. Trimming removed 2 bases at V and 4 bases at J, with 11 bases between. The CDR3 spells CASSQSGQFNEKLFF. Here the CDR3 DNA reads TGCGCCAGCAGCCAATCGGGGCAGTTTAATGAAAAACTGTTTTTT.